The rows below give T cell receptor beta chains drawn from one sample of a study of T cells after yellow fever vaccination. One entry per CDR3 protein, called by TCRdb with MiXCR from the 5' RACE reads. The sample contains under 300,000 distinct CDR3 sequences, roughly 7.2% of which appear only once. This sample comprised CD4+ T cells sorted from PBMCs, obtained 15 days after the yellow fever booster vaccination. The origin of the receptors is a man between 25 and 39 years old who received the YFV17D yellow fever vaccine. CDR3s include the opening cysteine and the closing phenylalanine or tryptophan. D genes are given only for firm matches. Size tells how often a clone was seen (once, few, many) or the class of an expanded clone, and some rows leave it out.

v_gene: TRBV6-6; j_gene: TRBJ2-1; abundance: many; d_gene: -; CDR3nt: TGTGCCAGCACACCTTCAGACAATGAGCAGTTCTTC; CDR3aa: CASTPSDNEQFF
v_gene: TRBV5-1; j_gene: TRBJ1-1; abundance: many; d_gene: -; CDR3nt: TGCGCCAGCTCTCCCAGAGCGGACACTGAAGCTTTCTTT; CDR3aa: CASSPRADTEAFF
v_gene: TRBV15; j_gene: TRBJ1-2; abundance: -; d_gene: -; CDR3nt: TGTGCCACCAGCCCTGGAGTGGGGGCGGGCTATGGCTACACCTTC; CDR3aa: CATSPGVGAGYGYTF
v_gene: TRBV7-2; j_gene: TRBJ2-1; abundance: -; d_gene: -; CDR3nt: TGTGCCAGCAGCTTAGGGGGACTGGGGGCCAATGAGCAGTTCTTC; CDR3aa: CASSLGGLGANEQFF
v_gene: TRBV25-1; j_gene: TRBJ2-5; abundance: -; d_gene: TRBD1; CDR3nt: TGTGCCAGCACCGCGACAGGGGGCCTTTGGGAGACCCAGTACTTC; CDR3aa: CASTATGGLWETQYF
v_gene: TRBV27; j_gene: TRBJ2-1; abundance: few; d_gene: -; CDR3nt: TGTGCCAGCAGTTTATCGATCACCCGACGGGATGAGCAGTTCTTC; CDR3aa: CASSLSITRRDEQFF
v_gene: TRBV29-1; j_gene: TRBJ1-2; abundance: many; d_gene: -; CDR3nt: TGCAGCGTTGAAAGTGGCTACACCTTC; CDR3aa: CSVESGYTF
v_gene: TRBV5-5; j_gene: TRBJ2-1; abundance: -; d_gene: -; CDR3nt: TGTGCCAGCAGACGGGAGTGGGTCCACAATGAGCAGTTCTTC; CDR3aa: CASRREWVHNEQFF
v_gene: TRBV20-1; j_gene: TRBJ2-2; abundance: -; d_gene: TRBD2; CDR3nt: TGCAGTGCTAGAGCAGGACTAGCGGGGGACACCGGGGAGCTGTTTTTT; CDR3aa: CSARAGLAGDTGELFF
v_gene: TRBV12-3/TRBV12-4; j_gene: TRBJ1-5; abundance: -; d_gene: -; CDR3nt: TGTGCCAGCAGTTTGGCGGACGGAAGCAATCAGCCCCAGCATTTT; CDR3aa: CASSLADGSNQPQHF
v_gene: TRBV29-1; j_gene: TRBJ2-7; abundance: few; d_gene: TRBD2; CDR3nt: TGCAGCGTGAAGATAACCGGGACTAGCGGTCCCGAGCAGTACTTC; CDR3aa: CSVKITGTSGPEQYF
v_gene: TRBV29-1; j_gene: TRBJ2-1; abundance: -; d_gene: TRBD2; CDR3nt: TGCAGCGTTGATGATATGGCTAGCGGGAGTTATGAGCAGTTCTTC; CDR3aa: CSVDDMASGSYEQFF
v_gene: TRBV20-1; j_gene: TRBJ2-5; abundance: many; d_gene: -; CDR3nt: TGCAGTGCTAGGGCGGGGCCAGACTTACAAGAGACCCAGTACTTC; CDR3aa: CSARAGPDLQETQYF
v_gene: TRBV19; j_gene: TRBJ2-1; abundance: -; d_gene: -; CDR3nt: TGTGCCAGTAGTTCGACAGGCCTTGGGGGGGTCTACAATGAGCAGTTCTTC; CDR3aa: CASSSTGLGGVYNEQFF
v_gene: TRBV6-5; j_gene: TRBJ2-1; abundance: -; d_gene: -; CDR3nt: TGTGCCAGCAGTTACTCGGGTGGGAGTTCCTACAATGAGCAGTTCTTC; CDR3aa: CASSYSGGSSYNEQFF
v_gene: TRBV7-2; j_gene: TRBJ2-7; abundance: -; d_gene: -; CDR3nt: TGTGCCAGCAGCTTAAAGGGCAACTACGAGCAGTACTTC; CDR3aa: CASSLKGNYEQYF
v_gene: TRBV3-1; j_gene: TRBJ2-1; abundance: few; d_gene: TRBD2; CDR3nt: TGTGCCAGCAGCCAAGACCGGGGGGGCTCCTACAATGAGCAGTTCTTC; CDR3aa: CASSQDRGGSYNEQFF
v_gene: TRBV20-1; j_gene: TRBJ2-7; abundance: -; d_gene: TRBD1; CDR3nt: TGCAGTGCTAGAACAGGGGTTGGGGACGAGCAGTACTTC; CDR3aa: CSARTGVGDEQYF
v_gene: TRBV19; j_gene: TRBJ2-7; abundance: few; d_gene: TRBD1; CDR3nt: TGTGCCAGTAGTGCAGGGACAGGGGCCGGCACCTACGAGCAGTACTTC; CDR3aa: CASSAGTGAGTYEQYF
v_gene: TRBV5-4; j_gene: TRBJ2-1; abundance: -; d_gene: TRBD1; CDR3nt: TGTGCCGGTAACAGCCGGACAGGGAACAATGAGCAGTTCTTC; CDR3aa: CAGNSRTGNNEQFF
v_gene: TRBV7-2; j_gene: TRBJ2-2; abundance: many; d_gene: -; CDR3nt: TGTGCCAGCAGCTTAGGGCAATCGAACACCGGGGAGCTGTTTTTT; CDR3aa: CASSLGQSNTGELFF
v_gene: TRBV24-1; j_gene: TRBJ2-1; abundance: few; d_gene: TRBD1; CDR3nt: TGTGCCACCACCTCCGGGACAGGCCTCAATGAGCAGTTCTTC; CDR3aa: CATTSGTGLNEQFF
v_gene: TRBV6-1; j_gene: TRBJ2-3; abundance: many; d_gene: -; CDR3nt: TGTGCCAGTTCACTATCCGGACGTTGGGGTGTGGCAGATACGCAGTATTTT; CDR3aa: CASSLSGRWGVADTQYF
v_gene: TRBV20-1; j_gene: TRBJ2-7; abundance: -; d_gene: TRBD1; CDR3nt: TGCAGTGCTAGGGCCGGGACAGCCCTGCGCGAGCAGTACTTC; CDR3aa: CSARAGTALREQYF
v_gene: TRBV20-1; j_gene: TRBJ2-1; abundance: few; d_gene: TRBD2; CDR3nt: TGCAGTGCTAGAGACCAGACTAGCGGAGGCGGCAATGAGCAGTTCTTC; CDR3aa: CSARDQTSGGGNEQFF
v_gene: TRBV3-1; j_gene: TRBJ1-1; abundance: many; d_gene: TRBD1; CDR3nt: TGTGCCAGCAGCCACGGGACAGGGAGGGCTTTCTTT; CDR3aa: CASSHGTGRAFF
v_gene: TRBV19; j_gene: TRBJ2-5; abundance: few; d_gene: -; CDR3nt: TGTGCCAGTAGTATGACCAAGGGGACCCAGTACTTC; CDR3aa: CASSMTKGTQYF
v_gene: TRBV12-3/TRBV12-4; j_gene: TRBJ1-6; abundance: many; d_gene: -; CDR3nt: TGTGCCAGCAGTTTACAAGGGGGTCTCAATTCACCCCTCCACTTT; CDR3aa: CASSLQGGLNSPLHF